The source of this T cell receptor (beta chain) is a study of blood T cell repertoires in COVID-19. CDR1 MNHEY and CDR2 SMNVEV come from the germline V gene (reference sequence). J gave up 9 bases and V 7 bases, and 17 bases lay outside the gene matches. There are 16 residues in the CDR3. The repertoire was sequenced with immunoSEQ multiplex PCR; TCRdb's copy has only in-frame clones and lacks some. The repertoire holds 150,000 or so clones, with 85% to 90% as singletons. This sequence joins TRBV27 and TRBJ2-1, with 8 bases aligning to TRBD1. The sample consisted of peripheral blood. This clonotype was sampled from a man younger than 30 with COVID-19, enrolled during active disease. This CDR3 is CASKLAWAGGLGEQFF. The CDR3 nucleotides read TGTGCCAGCAAACTCGCCTGGGCAGGGGGCCTGGGTGAGCAGTTCTTC.